The present T cell receptor (beta chain) was sequenced within a study of T cell changes during pregnancy in multiple sclerosis. This table comes from immunoSEQ multiplex PCR, and its TCRdb copy is limited to in-frame clones, with some not included. The data show 40,000 to 50,000 clones, around nine tenths seen once. The CDR3 sequence is 14 residues long. CDR1 SGHTA and CDR2 FQGNSA come from the germline V gene. Trimming took 6 bases from V and 8 from J, leaving 14 bases between them. The sequences come from CD4+ T cells from peripheral blood mononuclear cells, collected in the second trimester of pregnancy. The chain couples TRBV7-2 to TRBJ1-6, with a possible D match to TRBD1 (5 bases). The TCR sequence derives from a female donor in good health, enrolled as a control in a pregnancy study. CDR3 residues: CASRPGLDDSPLHF. CDR3 bases: TGTGCCAGCAGACCGGGACTCGACGATTCACCCCTCCACTTT.